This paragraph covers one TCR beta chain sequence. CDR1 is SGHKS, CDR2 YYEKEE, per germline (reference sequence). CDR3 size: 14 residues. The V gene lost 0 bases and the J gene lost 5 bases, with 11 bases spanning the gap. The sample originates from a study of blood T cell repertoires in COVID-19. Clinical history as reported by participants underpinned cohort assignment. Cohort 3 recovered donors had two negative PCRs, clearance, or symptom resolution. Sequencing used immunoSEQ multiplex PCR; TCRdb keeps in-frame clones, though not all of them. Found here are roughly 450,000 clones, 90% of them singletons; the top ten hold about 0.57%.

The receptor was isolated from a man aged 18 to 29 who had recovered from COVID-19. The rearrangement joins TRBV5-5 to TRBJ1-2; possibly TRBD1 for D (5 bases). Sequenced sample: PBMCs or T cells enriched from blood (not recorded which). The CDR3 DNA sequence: TGTGCCAGCAGCTTGGAGGGGCCGCGATATGGCTACACCTTC. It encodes CASSLEGPRYGYTF.